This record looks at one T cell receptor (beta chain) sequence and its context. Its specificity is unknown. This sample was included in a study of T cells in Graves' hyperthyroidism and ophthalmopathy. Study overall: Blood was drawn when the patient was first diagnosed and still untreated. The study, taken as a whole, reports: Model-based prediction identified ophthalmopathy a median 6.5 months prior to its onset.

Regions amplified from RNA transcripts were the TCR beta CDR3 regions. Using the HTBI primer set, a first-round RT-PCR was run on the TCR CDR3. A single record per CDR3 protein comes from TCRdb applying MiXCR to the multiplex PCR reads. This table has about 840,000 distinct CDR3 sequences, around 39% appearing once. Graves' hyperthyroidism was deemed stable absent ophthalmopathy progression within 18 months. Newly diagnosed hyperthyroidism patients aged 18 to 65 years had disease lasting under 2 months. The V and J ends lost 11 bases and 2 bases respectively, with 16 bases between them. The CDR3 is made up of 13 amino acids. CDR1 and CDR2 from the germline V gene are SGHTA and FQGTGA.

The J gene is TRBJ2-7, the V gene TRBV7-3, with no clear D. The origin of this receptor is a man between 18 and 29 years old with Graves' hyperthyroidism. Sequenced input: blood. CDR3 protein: CAWSVGRTYEQYF. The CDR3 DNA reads TGTGCCTGGAGTGTTGGGCGGACCTACGAGCAGTACTTC.